This T cell receptor (beta chain) came from a study of blood T cell repertoires in COVID-19. Study summary: Some COVID-19 samples were acute and others convalescent; all came from the United States, Italy and Spain.

This clone has only one observation. V was trimmed by 3 bases and J by 4 bases, leaving 15 bases between them. This CDR3 contains 15 residues. The germline CDR1 and CDR2 sequences are KGHSH and LQKENI. This table comes from immunoSEQ multiplex PCR, and its TCRdb copy is limited to in-frame clones, with some not included. Among about 380,000 clones listed, about 90% were seen once. The gene calls are TRBV18 and TRBJ1-1; no clear D. Specimen: peripheral blood. This sequence was found in a man aged 18 to 35 with active or convalescent COVID-19. CDR3 in amino acids: CASSPIREAGTEAFF. DNA of the CDR3: TGTGCCAGCTCACCGATCCGGGAGGCCGGCACTGAAGCTTTCTTT. Filled out from reference TRBV18 and TRBJ1-1, the complete variable domain reads NAGVMQNPRHLVRRRGQEARLRCSPMKGHSHVYWYRQLPEEGLKFMVYLQKENIIDESGMPKERFSAEFPKEGPSILRIQQVVRGDSAAYFCASSPIREAGTEAFFGQGTRLTVV.